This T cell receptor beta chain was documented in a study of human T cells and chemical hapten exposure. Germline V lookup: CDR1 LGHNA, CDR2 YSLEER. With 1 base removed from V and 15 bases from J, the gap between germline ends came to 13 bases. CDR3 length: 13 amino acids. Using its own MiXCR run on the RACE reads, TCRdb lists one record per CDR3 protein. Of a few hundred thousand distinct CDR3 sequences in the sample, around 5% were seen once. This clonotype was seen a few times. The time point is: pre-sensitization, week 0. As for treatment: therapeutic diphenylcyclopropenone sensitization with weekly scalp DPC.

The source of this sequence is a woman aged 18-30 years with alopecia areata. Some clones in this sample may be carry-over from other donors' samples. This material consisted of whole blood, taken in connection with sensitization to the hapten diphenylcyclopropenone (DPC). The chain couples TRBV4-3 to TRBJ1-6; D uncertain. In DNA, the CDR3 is TGCGCCAGCAGCCAAGTGGCTGGGGATCTCCTCCACTTT. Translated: CASSQVAGDLLHF.